This is a list of T cell receptor beta chains from one sample in a study of T cells expressing NK-cell markers. TCRdb reprocessed the 5' RACE reads, with one entry per CDR3 protein and no DNA. In total, the table holds roughly 380,000 distinct CDR3 sequences. The sample was blood T cells: a sorted CD56 or NKG2C T cell subset, CD4+ or CD8+ T cells, or bulk PBMC T cells (not recorded which). Every receptor here comes from a man aged 18-75 years in good health. CDR3s include the opening cysteine and the closing phenylalanine or tryptophan.

CASSWDRGNTIYF TRBJ1-3 TRBV5-6
CASSRTSSRAEGPYEQYF TRBJ2-7 TRBV18
CASSQEARGVNSPLHF TRBJ1-6 TRBV4-2
CSARPRGQRTGELFF TRBJ2-2 TRBV20-1
CSARGGMPRDTQYF TRBJ2-3 TRBV20-1
CASSHPGLADQDTQYF TRBJ2-3 TRBV12-3/TRBV12-4
CASSPPRRNSPLHF TRBJ1-6 TRBV28
CAISKSYNEQFF TRBJ2-1 TRBV10-3
CSARGQGARREQYF TRBJ2-7 TRBV20-1
CASSHYGSGGHNEQFF TRBJ2-1 TRBV12-3/TRBV12-4
CASSPLDGSNEQFF TRBJ2-1 TRBV6-1
CASSLNLNSNQPQHF TRBJ1-5 TRBV28
CSARDLKQSYNEQFF TRBJ2-1 TRBV20-1
CASSGRWGHGYTF TRBJ1-2 TRBV2
CASSSTLGWVNTEAFF TRBJ1-1 TRBV7-9
CSVEEGGYEQYF TRBJ2-7 TRBV29-1
CASSIGRQGVMAQHF TRBJ1-5 TRBV19
CASSRSGYNEQFF TRBJ2-1 TRBV6-6
CASNEGVDNSPLHF TRBJ1-6 TRBV5-1
CASSLLPSLSAGTEAFF TRBJ1-1 TRBV7-2
CASSLGRFSGADTQYF TRBJ2-3 TRBV5-1
CASTRTENTEAFF TRBJ1-1 TRBV2
CATSRRGGNTGELFF TRBJ2-2 TRBV15
CASSSGKGYEQYF TRBJ2-7 TRBV5-1
CASSQTLSYEQYF TRBJ2-7 TRBV14
CASSLSGGDRYNEQFF TRBJ2-1 TRBV27
CASRWTSGTQYF TRBJ2-3 TRBV28
CASSPLGVLSGANVLTF TRBJ2-6 TRBV18
CASSRRAGRPFF TRBJ2-1 TRBV14
CASSNRLGSGGLDTQYF TRBJ2-3 TRBV21-1
CASSPNRARNSPLHF TRBJ1-6 TRBV4-1
CASSLADPQNEKLFF TRBJ1-4 TRBV12-3/TRBV12-4
CASSQGAGVKNIQYF TRBJ2-4 TRBV19
CASSPREGAGGYNEQFF TRBJ2-1 TRBV6-4
CASSFGARGSGELFF TRBJ2-2 TRBV5-6
CASSRPGQGDIQYF TRBJ2-4 TRBV5-1
CASSGFVGAGGNEQFF TRBJ2-1 TRBV28
CASSGGRGGLSTDTQYF TRBJ2-3 TRBV5-1
CASSPDGGLAFGNTYNEQFF TRBJ2-1 TRBV7-6
CASSRAQGPIQYF TRBJ2-7 TRBV6-1
CASRSVGQGSYEQYF TRBJ2-7 TRBV5-1
CASSVVGVSGPRVEQFF TRBJ2-1 TRBV9
CASSGGFGNTIYF TRBJ1-3 TRBV2
CASSQDLAGALYNEQFF TRBJ2-1 TRBV4-2
CASSPSTGGWEKLFF TRBJ1-4 TRBV7-8
CASSLGPGTSYFYEQYF TRBJ2-7 TRBV7-2
CASNQGTHGYTF TRBJ1-2 TRBV19
CASSVQAGTEAFF TRBJ1-1 TRBV7-9
CASSPWVGGGMNIQYF TRBJ2-4 TRBV12-3/TRBV12-4
CASRRTFAELGETQYF TRBJ2-5 TRBV6-1
CASSFWDEQFF TRBJ2-1 TRBV5-5
CASSPLVSGANVLTF TRBJ2-6 TRBV6-5